The rows below give T cell receptor beta chains drawn from one sample of a study of a mutant IDH1 vaccine in newly diagnosed glioma. Clones were read by immunoSEQ multiplex PCR, and TCRdb kept only the in-frame ones, dropping some. The table shows more than 50,000 clones, with 86% occurring only once. The sample in question was PBMCs, obtained from a glioma patient treated with radiotherapy, temozolomide or both. The receptors come from a man aged 25-45 years with glioma. Each CDR3 is given without its conserved first and last residue. Each record gives: V gene, CDR3 protein.

>TRBV11-2
ASSLDGGGTQPQH
>TRBV18
ASSPRLAGGNVKLTDTQY
>TRBV30
ACSGYDYGYT
>TRBV4-2
ASSSETPNYGYT
>TRBV28
ASSLSPGLGSTSYEQY
>TRBV7-6
ASSPDTNYGYT
>TRBV11-2
ASSFLKVEAGEAF
>TRBV7-8
ASSPRRTNQPQH
>TRBV6-5
ASSPGTGYGYT
>TRBV2
ASSDGGDPSPLH
>TRBV9
ASSVDGTPNYGYT
>TRBV18
ASSQGTSGGNEQF
>TRBV19
ASGPLLYYGYT
>TRBV4-1
ASSQALAQPQH
>TRBV7-8
ASRPPSAGGTTGELF
>TRBV4-1
ASSQEGGLESNQPQH
>TRBV9
ASTRLATYNSPLH
>TRBV7-2
ASSHSLDRNQPQH
>TRBV14
ASSQYRGAQEQF
>TRBV9
ASSAGTSGAETQY
>TRBV18
ASSSEQGATETQY
>TRBV19
ASSTRTMVYGYT
>TRBV28
ASSSLQGHEQY
>TRBV1
TSSHNPTSGGAGTGELF
>TRBV9
ASSPRGRGAYEQY
>TRBV6-6
ASSYSVGELF
>TRBV5-1
ASSLGTGGNQPQH
>TRBV12-5
ASGLVLRGGVIREHDLQEDTQY
>TRBV5-6
ASSHSNRRSIGSVGYT
>TRBV18
ASSPIRDNYEQY
>TRBV7-9
ASSLVAMANYGYT
>TRBV7-9
ASSLTPLQETQY
>TRBV29-1
SVGRRLGYGYT
>TRBV28
ASRQGTDYGYT
>TRBV7-9
ASSLDRGNEKLF
>TRBV29-1
SVLGDGAEAF
>TRBV28
ASSEGGKDEKLF
>TRBV5-1
ASGGDGYGYT
>TRBV6-6
ASSPHRARTGELF
>TRBV19
ASSILDIDNSPLH
>TRBV29-1
SAQSGGKDTEAF
>TRBV4-1
ASSQDGPAGGVETQY
>TRBV6-5
ASSYAGLKNTEAF
>TRBV27
ASSPDVSYEQY
>TRBV19
ASSGNQPQH
>TRBV19
ASSRDTPYEQY
>TRBV5-5
ASSLGFSGANVLT
>TRBV9
ASSARILAGEPNEQF
>TRBV6-4
ASSDAGSTRNYGYT
>TRBV28
ASSLTQQGARPQH